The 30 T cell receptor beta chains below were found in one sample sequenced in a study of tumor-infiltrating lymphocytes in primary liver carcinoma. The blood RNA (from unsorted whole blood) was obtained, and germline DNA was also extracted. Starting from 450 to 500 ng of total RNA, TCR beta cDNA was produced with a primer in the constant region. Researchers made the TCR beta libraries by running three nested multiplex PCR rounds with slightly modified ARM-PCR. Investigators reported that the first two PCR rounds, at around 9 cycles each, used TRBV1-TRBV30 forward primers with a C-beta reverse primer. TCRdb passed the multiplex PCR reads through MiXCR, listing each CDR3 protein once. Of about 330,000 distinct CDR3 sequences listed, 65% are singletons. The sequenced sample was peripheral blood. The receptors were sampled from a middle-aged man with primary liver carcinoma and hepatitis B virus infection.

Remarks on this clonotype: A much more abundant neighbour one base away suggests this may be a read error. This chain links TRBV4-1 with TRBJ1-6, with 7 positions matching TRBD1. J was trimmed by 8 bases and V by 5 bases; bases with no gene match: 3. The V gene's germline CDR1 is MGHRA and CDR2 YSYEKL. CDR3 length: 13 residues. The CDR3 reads CASSRDSDSPLHF. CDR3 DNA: TGCGCCAGCAGCAGGGACAGCGATTCACCCCTCCACTTT.

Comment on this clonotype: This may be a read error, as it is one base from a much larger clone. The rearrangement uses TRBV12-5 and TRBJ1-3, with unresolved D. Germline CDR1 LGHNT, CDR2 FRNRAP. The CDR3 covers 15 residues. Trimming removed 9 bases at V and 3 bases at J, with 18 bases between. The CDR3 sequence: CARAPEESCGNTIYF. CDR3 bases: TGTGCTAGGGCGCCCGAGGAATCGTGTGGAAACACCATATATTTT.

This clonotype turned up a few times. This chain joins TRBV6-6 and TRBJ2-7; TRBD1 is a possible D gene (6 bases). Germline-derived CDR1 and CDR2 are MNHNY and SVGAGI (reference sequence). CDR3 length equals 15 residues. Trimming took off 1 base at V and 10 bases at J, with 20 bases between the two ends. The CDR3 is CASSYWSRRGSEQYF. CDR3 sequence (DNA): TGTGCCAGCAGTTACTGGAGTCGCAGGGGTAGCGAACAGTACTTC.

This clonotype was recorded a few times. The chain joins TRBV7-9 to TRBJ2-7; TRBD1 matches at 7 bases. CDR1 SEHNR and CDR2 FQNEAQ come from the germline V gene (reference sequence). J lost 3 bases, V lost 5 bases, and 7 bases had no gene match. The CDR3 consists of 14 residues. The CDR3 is CASSMGQFHYEQYF. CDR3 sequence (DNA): TGTGCCAGCAGCATGGGACAGTTCCACTACGAGCAGTACTTC.

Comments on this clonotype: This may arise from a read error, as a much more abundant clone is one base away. CDR3 in amino acids: CGSSARRDNTGELFF. The CDR3 DNA reads as TGTGGCAGCAGTGCCCGACGGGACAACACCGGGGAGCTGTTTTTT. The chain couples TRBV6-1 to TRBJ2-2, with D perhaps assigned TRBD1 or TRBD2 (5 bases each). Germline lookup yields CDR1 MNHNS and CDR2 SASEGT. The CDR3 sequence is 15 residues long.

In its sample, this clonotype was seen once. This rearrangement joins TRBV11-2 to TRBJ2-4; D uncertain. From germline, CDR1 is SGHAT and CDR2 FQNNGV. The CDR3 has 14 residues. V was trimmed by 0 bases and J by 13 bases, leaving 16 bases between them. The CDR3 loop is CASSLDPVPMIQYF. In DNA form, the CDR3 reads TGTGCCAGCAGCTTAGATCCGGTCCCAATGATACAGTACTTC.

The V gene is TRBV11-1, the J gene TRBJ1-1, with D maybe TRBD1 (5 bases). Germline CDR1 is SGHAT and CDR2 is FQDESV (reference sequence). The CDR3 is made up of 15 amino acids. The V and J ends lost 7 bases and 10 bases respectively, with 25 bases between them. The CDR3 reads CASTSRWGAWTRAFF. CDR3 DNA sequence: TGTGCCAGCACCTCACGGTGGGGCGCGTGGACTAGAGCTTTCTTT.

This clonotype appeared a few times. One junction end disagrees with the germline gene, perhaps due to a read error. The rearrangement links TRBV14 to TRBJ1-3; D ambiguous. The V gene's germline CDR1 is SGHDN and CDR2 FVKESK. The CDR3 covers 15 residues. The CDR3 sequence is CASSKEKNSGNTIYF. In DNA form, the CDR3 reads TGTGCCAGCAGCAAAGAGAAGAACAGTGGAAACACCATATATTTT.

Written as DNA, the CDR3 is TGTGCCATCAGTGAGGGTTTCGGACCAGGAAGGGGTTACGAGCAGTACTTC. As protein: CAISEGFGPGRGYEQYF. The rearrangement uses TRBV10-3 and TRBJ2-7; tentatively, D is TRBD1 (5 bases). Germline assignment: CDR1 ENHRY and CDR2 SYGVKD. With 2 bases removed from V and 4 bases from J, the gap between germline ends came to 21 bases. The CDR3 consists of 17 residues.

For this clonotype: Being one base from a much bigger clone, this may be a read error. CDR3 sequence reads: CASSQDRLAGGRCEQYF. The CDR3 DNA is TGTGCCAGCAGCCAAGATCGACTAGCGGGAGGGAGGTGCGAGCAGTACTTC. This chain connects TRBV4-2 to TRBJ2-7; 14 bases line up with TRBD2. This CDR3 spans 17 amino acids. Losses at the gene ends were 0 bases for V and 6 bases for J; bases not matched to a gene: 7. Germline CDR1 reads LGHNA; CDR2 reads YNFKEQ.

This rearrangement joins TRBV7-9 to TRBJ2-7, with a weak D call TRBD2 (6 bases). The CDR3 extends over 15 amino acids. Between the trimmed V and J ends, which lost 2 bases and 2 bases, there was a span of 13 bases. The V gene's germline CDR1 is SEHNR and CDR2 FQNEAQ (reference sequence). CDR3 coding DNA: TGTGCCAGCAGCTTATCCGGGACGGGGGCCTACGAGCAGTACTTC. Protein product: CASSLSGTGAYEQYF.

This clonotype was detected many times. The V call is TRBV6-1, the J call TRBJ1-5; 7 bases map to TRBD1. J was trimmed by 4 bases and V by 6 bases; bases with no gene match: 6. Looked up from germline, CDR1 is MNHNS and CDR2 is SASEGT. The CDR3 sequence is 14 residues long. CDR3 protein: CASSPTGLNQPQHF. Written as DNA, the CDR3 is TGTGCCAGCAGCCCGACAGGGCTTAATCAGCCCCAGCATTTT.

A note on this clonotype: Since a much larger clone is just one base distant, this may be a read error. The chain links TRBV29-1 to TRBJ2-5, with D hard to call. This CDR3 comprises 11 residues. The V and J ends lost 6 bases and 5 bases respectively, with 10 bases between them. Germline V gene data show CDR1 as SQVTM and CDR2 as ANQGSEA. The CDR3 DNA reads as TGCAGCGTGGAGAGTCTGGAGACCCAGTACTTC. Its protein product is CSVESLETQYF.

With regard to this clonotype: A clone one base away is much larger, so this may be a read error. Written as DNA, the CDR3 is TGTGCCAGCAGTCCTGGGCTCTCACAGGACAATGTCTACACCTTC. This sequence encodes CASSPGLSQDNVYTF. V and J are TRBV6-6 and TRBJ1-2; TRBD1 might be the D (5 bases). The CDR3 is 15 residues long. Trimming left V 5 bases short and J 10 bases short, with 23 bases between. Germline V CDR1 and CDR2: MNHNY, SVGAGI (reference sequence).

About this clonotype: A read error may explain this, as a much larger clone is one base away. The CDR3 coding sequence is TGTGCCAGCAGCCCCCGACTAGTGGGTAACAATGAGCAGTTCTTC. It encodes CASSPRLVGNNEQFF. The chain links TRBV6-6 to TRBJ2-1, with D possibly matching TRBD2 (6 bases). CDR3 length: 15 amino acids. The V gene lost 6 bases and the J gene lost 5 bases, with 17 bases spanning the gap. Germline values: CDR1 MNHNY, CDR2 SVGAGI (reference sequence).

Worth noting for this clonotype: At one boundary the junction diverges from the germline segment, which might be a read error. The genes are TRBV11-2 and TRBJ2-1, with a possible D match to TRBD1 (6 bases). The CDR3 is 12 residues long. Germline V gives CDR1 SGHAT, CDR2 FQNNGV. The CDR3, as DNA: TGTGCCAGCAGTCCAGGGGCTGATGAGCAGCTCTTC. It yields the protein CASSPGADEQLF.

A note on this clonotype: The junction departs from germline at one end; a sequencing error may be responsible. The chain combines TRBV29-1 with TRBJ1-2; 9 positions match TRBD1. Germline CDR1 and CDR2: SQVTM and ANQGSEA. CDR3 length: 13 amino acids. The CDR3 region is CSAQTGGGGGYIF. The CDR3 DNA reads TGCAGCGCACAGACAGGGGGGGGCGGCGGCTACATCTTC.

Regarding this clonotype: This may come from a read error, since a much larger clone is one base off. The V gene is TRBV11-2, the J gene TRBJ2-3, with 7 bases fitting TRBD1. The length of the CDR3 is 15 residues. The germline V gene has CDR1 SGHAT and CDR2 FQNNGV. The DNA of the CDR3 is TGTGCCAGCAGCAAGAACAGGGGACGCACAGATATGCAGTATTTT. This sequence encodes CASSKNRGRTDMQYF.

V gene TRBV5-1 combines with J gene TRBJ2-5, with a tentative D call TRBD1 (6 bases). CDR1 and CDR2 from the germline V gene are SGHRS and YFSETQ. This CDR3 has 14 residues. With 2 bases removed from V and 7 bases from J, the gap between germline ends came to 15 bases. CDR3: CASSLQGREVTQYF. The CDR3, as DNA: TGCGCCAGCAGCTTACAGGGAAGAGAAGTGACCCAGTACTTC.

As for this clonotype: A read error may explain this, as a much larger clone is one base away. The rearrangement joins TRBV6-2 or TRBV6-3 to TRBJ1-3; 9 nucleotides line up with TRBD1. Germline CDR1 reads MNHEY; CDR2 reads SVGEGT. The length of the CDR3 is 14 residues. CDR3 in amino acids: CASSRTGAGSTIYF. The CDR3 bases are TGTGCCAGCAGCAGGACAGGGGCTGGAAGCACCATATATTTT.

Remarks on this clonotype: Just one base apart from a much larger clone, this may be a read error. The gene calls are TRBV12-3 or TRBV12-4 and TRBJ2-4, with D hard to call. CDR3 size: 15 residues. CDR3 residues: CGSSSEQLAKNIQYF. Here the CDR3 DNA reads TGTGGCAGCAGTTCGGAACAGCTAGCCAAAAACATTCAGTACTTC.

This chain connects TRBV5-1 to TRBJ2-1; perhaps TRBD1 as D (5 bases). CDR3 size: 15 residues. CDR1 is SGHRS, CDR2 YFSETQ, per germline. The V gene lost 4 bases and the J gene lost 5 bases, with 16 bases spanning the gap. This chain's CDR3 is CASSTLDSGHNEQFF. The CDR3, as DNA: TGCGCCAGCAGCACTTTAGACAGTGGCCACAATGAGCAGTTCTTC.

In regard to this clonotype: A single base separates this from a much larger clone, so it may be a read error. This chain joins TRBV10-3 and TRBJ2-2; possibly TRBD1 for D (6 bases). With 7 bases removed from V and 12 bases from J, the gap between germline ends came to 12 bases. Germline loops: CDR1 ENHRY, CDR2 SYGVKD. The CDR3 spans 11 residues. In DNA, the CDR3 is TGTGCCATCAAAATTAGGGGGAAGCTGTTTTTT. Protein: CAIKIRGKLFF.

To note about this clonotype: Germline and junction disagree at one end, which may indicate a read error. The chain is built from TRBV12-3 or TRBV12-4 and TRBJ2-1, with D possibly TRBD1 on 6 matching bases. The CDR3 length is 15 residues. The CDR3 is CSSNHRQVSYNEQFF. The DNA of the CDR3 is TGTTCCAGCAACCACCGACAGGTCTCCTACAATGAGCAGTTCTTC.

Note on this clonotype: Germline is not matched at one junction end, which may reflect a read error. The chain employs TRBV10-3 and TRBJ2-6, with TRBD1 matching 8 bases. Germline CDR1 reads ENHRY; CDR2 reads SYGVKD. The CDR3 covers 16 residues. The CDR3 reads CATQDRAPSGANLLTF. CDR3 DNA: TGTGCTACCCAGGACAGGGCACCCTCTGGGGCCAACCTCCTGACTTTC.

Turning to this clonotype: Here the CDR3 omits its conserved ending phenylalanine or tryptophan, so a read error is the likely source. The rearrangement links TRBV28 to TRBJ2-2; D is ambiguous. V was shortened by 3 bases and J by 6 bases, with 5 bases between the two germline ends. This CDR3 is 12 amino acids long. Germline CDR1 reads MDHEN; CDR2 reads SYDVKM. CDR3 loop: CASSLMPGELFL. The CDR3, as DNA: TGTGCCAGCAGTTTGATGCCCGGGGAGCTGTTTCTT.

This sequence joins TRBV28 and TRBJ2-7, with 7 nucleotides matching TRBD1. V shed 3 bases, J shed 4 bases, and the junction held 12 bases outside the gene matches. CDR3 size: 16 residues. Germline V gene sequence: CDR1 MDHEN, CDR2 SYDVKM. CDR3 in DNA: TGTGCCAGCAGTTTCTATAACAGACAGGGCCGGTACGAGCAGTACTTC. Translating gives CASSFYNRQGRYEQYF.

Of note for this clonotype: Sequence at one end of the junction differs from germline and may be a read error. The DNA of the CDR3 is TGTGCCGGCAGCTTGGCCTCGGCAGGGAGCCTCACTGAAGCTTTCTTT. Encoded protein: CAGSLASAGSLTEAFF. The V call is TRBV5-6, the J call TRBJ1-1; D is possibly TRBD1 (5 bases). CDR1 and CDR2 from the germline V gene are SGHDT and YYEEEE. CDR3 size: 16 residues.

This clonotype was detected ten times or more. The CDR3 coding sequence is TGTGCCAGCAGTTACAGTAACTCTGGAAACACCATATATTTT. Translation gives CASSYSNSGNTIYF. The V and J genes are TRBV6-6 and TRBJ1-3; D ambiguous. The V end was cut by 2 bases, the J end by 0 bases, with 5 bases between. CDR1 is MNHNY, CDR2 SVGAGI, per germline (reference sequence). The CDR3 sequence is 14 residues long.

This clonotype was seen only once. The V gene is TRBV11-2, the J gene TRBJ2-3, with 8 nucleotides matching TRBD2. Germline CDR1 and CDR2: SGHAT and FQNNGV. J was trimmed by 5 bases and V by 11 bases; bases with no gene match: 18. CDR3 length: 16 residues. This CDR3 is CAGNSSRTSIIDTQYF. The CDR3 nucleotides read TGTGCCGGCAACTCAAGTAGGACTAGCATCATAGATACGCAGTATTTT.